The entry below gives a single T cell receptor (beta chain) sequence along with its context. The antigen remains undetermined. Input per replicate PCR of unsorted PBMC was about 330 ng DNA, corresponding to around 30,000 T cell genomes. Sequenced by immunoSEQ multiplex PCR; TCRdb stores in-frame clones only, minus some. Here the sample spans some 500,000 clones, around 80% being singletons. J gave up 3 bases and V 2 bases, and 3 bases lay outside the gene matches. The CDR3 is 14 amino acids. CDR1 is MDHEN, CDR2 SYDVKM, per germline. The sample belongs to a study of shared clonotypes between healthy human individuals. All donors qualified as healthy HIV-negative adults and had experienced no recent acute infections or vaccinations. All the donors were Caucasian adults who lived in Nashville, Tennessee. Study-level results: A limitation of the genetic and exposure-history diversity represented arose from few donors.

The chain combines TRBV28 with TRBJ2-7; 8 nucleotides line up with TRBD2. Material: PBMCs. This TCR came from a woman aged 40 to 50 in good health. Some clones in this sample may be carry-over from other donors' samples. The CDR3 is CASSLSLAGYEQYF. The CDR3 nucleotides read TGTGCCAGCAGTTTAAGCCTAGCGGGCTACGAGCAGTACTTC.